The 25 T cell receptor beta chains below come from one sample, sequenced in a study of blood T cells in healthy people across ages. PCR was performed a second time for 7 to 11 cycles using a sample-barcoded 5' primer and a J-beta primer mix. TCRdb fed the 5' RACE reads into MiXCR, producing one record per CDR3 protein. The repertoire has approximately 800,000 distinct CDR3 sequences, about 62% of them found once; the top ten carry about 30%. Material for sequencing was blood. These receptors all stem from a man aged 25 to 40 in good health.

The chain carries TRBV11-2 and TRBJ2-3, with 12 bases matching TRBD2. CDR3 length: 18 amino acids. The V gene end was trimmed by 1 base and the J gene end by 6 bases; junction bases not matched to a gene: 11. Germline-derived CDR1 and CDR2 are SGHAT and FQNNGV. CDR3 DNA: TGTGCCAGCAGCTTAGTTCCCCCCTCTAGCGGGGGGGGGGATACGCAGTATTTT. Translated: CASSLVPPSSGGGDTQYF.

The rearrangement links TRBV4-2 to TRBJ2-5; TRBD1 aligns across 7 bases. The J call may be in error: the DNA end matches TRBJ2-7 better. The CDR3 loop spans 15 amino acids. Per the germline V gene, CDR1 is LGHNA and CDR2 is YNFKEQ. The DNA for the CDR3 is TGTGCCAGCAGCCCCTATGGGGACAGCAACTACGAGCAGTACTTC. It specifies CASSPYGDSNYEQYF.

V is TRBV28 and J is TRBJ2-4; 8 bases match TRBD2. Germline values: CDR1 MDHEN, CDR2 SYDVKM. V lost 3 bases to trimming and J lost 4 bases; unmatched junction nucleotides: 8. The CDR3 contains 16 residues. The CDR3 DNA follows: TGTGCCAGCAGTTTGGCCTTGGAGCGGGAGAAAAACATTCAGTACTTC. This encodes CASSLALEREKNIQYF.

This clonotype was picked up a small number of times. CDR3 nucleotide sequence: TGTGCCAGCAGTCCCCCCGCCAAAAACATTCAGTACTTC. This translates into CASSPPAKNIQYF. The chain uses TRBV28 and TRBJ2-4; the D is unclear. CDR3 length: 13 amino acids. The germline gives CDR1 MDHEN, CDR2 SYDVKM. V was clipped by 5 bases and J by 1 base, with 6 bases between them.

This clonotype showed up just a few times. The genes are TRBV20-1 and TRBJ1-5; TRBD1 agrees at 7 bases. The length of the CDR3 is 14 residues. Germline CDR1 is DFQATT and CDR2 is SNEGSKA (reference sequence). V lost 5 bases, J lost 4 bases, and 8 bases stayed unmatched. CDR3: CSARGGAGNQPQHF. CDR3 nucleotides: TGCAGTGCTCGAGGGGGCGCCGGTAATCAGCCCCAGCATTTT.

The chain links TRBV3-1 to TRBJ1-1, with 7 bases aligning to TRBD1. Germline assignment: CDR1 LGHDT and CDR2 YNNKEL (reference sequence). The CDR3 has 14 residues. J was trimmed by 6 bases and V by 4 bases; bases with no gene match: 8. CDR3 loop: CASSPKTGSPEAFF. The CDR3 nucleotides read TGTGCCAGCAGCCCTAAGACAGGGTCACCTGAAGCTTTCTTT.

This clonotype was seen more than once but under ten times. The chain is built from TRBV9 and TRBJ2-3; D tentatively reads TRBD1 or TRBD2 (5 bases each). The CDR3 is made up of 15 amino acids. The germline V gene has CDR1 SGDLS and CDR2 YYNGEE. V lost 3 bases, J lost 6 bases, and 17 bases lay in between. CDR3 region: CASSARGPAPDTQYF. Here the CDR3 DNA reads TGTGCCAGCAGCGCTAGGGGACCCGCACCGGATACGCAGTATTTT. The whole variable domain, remainder taken from reference TRBV9 and TRBJ2-3, is DSGVTQTPKHLITATGQRVTLRCSPRSGDLSVYWYQQSLDQGLQFLIQYYNGEERAKGNILERFSAQQFPDLHSELNLSSLELGDSALYFCASSARGPAPDTQYFGPGTRLTVL.

This clonotype was counted a single time. V is TRBV7-6 and J is TRBJ1-6; D is unresolved. The germline V and J ends were trimmed by 5 bases and 9 bases, with 14 bases remaining between them. Per germline, CDR1 SGHVS and CDR2 FNYEAQ. CDR3 length: 14 amino acids. CDR3 nucleotides: TGTGCCAGCAGCACCGGCTCCGGCGGTTCACCCCTCCACTTT. Translating gives CASSTGSGGSPLHF.

The V and J genes are TRBV6-2 or TRBV6-3 and TRBJ2-1, with TRBD2 as a possible D gene (7 bases). The DNA matches TRBJ2-7 better at its end, which makes the J call doubtful. Germline V gives CDR1 MNHEY, CDR2 SVGEGT. The CDR3 length is 16 residues. The CDR3 loop is CASSPPWGGGNNEQYF. The CDR3 DNA sequence: TGTGCCAGCAGTCCTCCATGGGGCGGGGGCAACAATGAGCAGTACTTC.

This clonotype was picked up many times. The chain combines TRBV7-2 with TRBJ2-1; no clear D. Trimming stripped 2 bases from V and 0 bases from J, with 8 bases between. CDR1 is SGHTA, CDR2 FQGNSA, per germline. CDR3 size: 15 residues. The CDR3 is CASSLMPSSYNEQFF. CDR3 DNA: TGTGCCAGCAGCTTAATGCCGAGCTCCTACAATGAGCAGTTCTTC.

This clonotype was detected a few times. This chain joins TRBV12-3 or TRBV12-4 and TRBJ2-3, with TRBD2 matching 7 bases. V lost 2 bases, J lost 3 bases, and 2 bases stayed unmatched. The CDR3 has 14 amino acids. The CDR3 DNA follows: TGTGCCAGCAGTTTATTCGGGGGGACAGATACGCAGTATTTT. Encoded protein: CASSLFGGTDTQYF.

Concerning this clonotype itself: A much larger clone lies a single base off, so this may be a read error. The V and J genes are TRBV12-3 or TRBV12-4 and TRBJ2-2; D not certain. Trimming shortened V by 0 bases and J by 1 base, and 3 bases separated the two germline ends. This CDR3 comprises 14 residues. The DNA for the CDR3 is TGTGCCAGCAGTTTAGCCCAGAACACCGGGGAGCTGTTTTTT. It codes for CASSLAQNTGELFF.

This CDR3 reads CASSFDRLSYEQYF. In nucleotides, the CDR3 is TGTGCCAGCAGTTTTGACAGACTCTCCTACGAGCAGTACTTC. The chain carries TRBV12-3 or TRBV12-4 and TRBJ2-7, with TRBD1 as a possible D gene (5 bases). The CDR3 is made up of 14 amino acids. V lost 3 bases, J lost 0 bases, and 9 bases lay in between.

This chain uses TRBV29-1 with TRBJ1-2; 7 nucleotides align to TRBD1. Unmatched junction bases numbered 11, after V lost 6 bases and J lost 7 bases. There are 13 residues in the CDR3. CDR1 and CDR2 from the germline V gene are SQVTM and ANQGSEA. CDR3 nucleotides: TGCAGCGTCCGGACAGGCTTAATCCCTGGCTACACCTTC. The encoded protein is CSVRTGLIPGYTF.

Turning to this clonotype: One end of the junction fails to match germline, which may point to a read error. The chain links TRBV6-6 to TRBJ1-1; TRBD1 agrees at 7 bases. Per the germline V gene, CDR1 is MNHNY and CDR2 is SVGAGI (reference sequence). The CDR3 is made up of 14 amino acids. The CDR3 region has the DNA TGTGCCAGCAGTGACTCGAAAGGGGGCGGTGAAGCTTTCTTT. Amino acids: CASSDSKGGGEAFF.

The sample holds one count of this clonotype. The V call is TRBV3-1, the J call TRBJ2-1; 7 positions match TRBD1. Per the germline V gene, CDR1 is LGHDT and CDR2 is YNNKEL (reference sequence). The length of the CDR3 is 16 residues. Unmatched junction bases numbered 6, after V lost 0 bases and J lost 4 bases. The CDR3: CASSQEDRAPYNEQFF. Here the CDR3 DNA reads TGTGCCAGCAGCCAAGAAGACAGGGCCCCTTACAATGAGCAGTTCTTC.

The CDR3 loop is CASSPPGLVGNEQFF. The CDR3 nucleotides are TGTGCCAGCAGTCCACCGGGACTAGTCGGAAATGAGCAGTTCTTC. This chain links TRBV12-3 or TRBV12-4 with TRBJ2-1; 8 bases are a match to TRBD2. The CDR3 has 15 amino acids. J was trimmed by 7 bases and V by 5 bases; bases with no gene match: 10.

The rearrangement uses TRBV4-3 and TRBJ2-3; D gene ambiguous. V gave up 4 bases and J gave up 4 bases, with 9 bases separating them. Germline lookup yields CDR1 LGHNA and CDR2 YSLEER. The CDR3 is 13 residues long. CDR3 residues: CASSRDRPDTQYF. In DNA form, the CDR3 reads TGCGCCAGCAGCCGGGATAGGCCAGATACGCAGTATTTT.

A word on this clonotype: Since a much larger clone is just one base distant, this may be a read error. The chain uses TRBV12-3 or TRBV12-4 and TRBJ1-2, with 7 bases matching TRBD1. This CDR3 contains 13 residues. Trimming at V came to 7 bases and at J to 4 bases, leaving 6 bases not matched to a gene. The CDR3 sequence is CASTRDSPYGYTF. DNA for the CDR3: TGTGCCAGCACCCGGGACAGTCCCTATGGCTACACCTTC.

This chain connects TRBV9 to TRBJ1-4, with 11 bases aligning to TRBD1. The CDR3 is 17 amino acids. V lost 3 bases, J lost 3 bases, and 7 bases stayed unmatched. Germline V lookup: CDR1 SGDLS, CDR2 YYNGEE. CDR3 coding DNA: TGTGCCAGCAGCGCGGACAGGGGGCTATGGGCTAATGAAAAACTGTTTTTT. It codes for CASSADRGLWANEKLFF.

CDR3 region: CATSLAGNQPQHF. In nucleotides, the CDR3 is TGTGCCACCAGTTTGGCAGGGAATCAGCCCCAGCATTTT. The chain recombines TRBV24-1 with TRBJ1-5; D is perhaps TRBD1 (5 bases). V lost 6 bases, J lost 4 bases, and 9 bases lay in between. This CDR3 has 13 amino acids. Germline CDR1 and CDR2: KGHDR and SFDVKD.

The J gene is TRBJ2-3, the V gene TRBV7-2, with 11 bases lining up with TRBD2. This CDR3 spans 17 amino acids. Germline values: CDR1 SGHTA, CDR2 FQGNSA. The J segment lost 2 bases and the V segment lost 5 bases, leaving 9 bases of the junction unmatched. The CDR3 nucleotides read TGTGCCAGCAGCCCCCGACGTAGCGGGGGGGTCACAGATACGCAGTATTTT. Protein: CASSPRRSGGVTDTQYF.

This sequence joins TRBV20-1 and TRBJ2-1, with 8 bases fitting TRBD1. Germline assignment: CDR1 DFQATT and CDR2 SNEGSKA (reference sequence). The CDR3 is 15 residues long. With 0 bases clipped from V and 5 bases from J, the junction kept 6 bases outside the gene matches. This chain's CDR3 is CSARDLTGAHNEQFF. The CDR3 bases are TGCAGTGCTAGAGATCTGACAGGGGCACACAATGAGCAGTTCTTC.

The chain couples TRBV3-1 to TRBJ1-2; possibly TRBD1 for D (5 bases). The CDR3 sequence is 13 residues long. V was trimmed by 4 bases and J by 6 bases, leaving 12 bases between them. CDR1 and CDR2 (germline): LGHDT, YNNKEL (reference sequence). For the CDR3, the DNA is TGTGCCAGCAGCCGCGGCGGGGGGAATGGCTACACCTTC. It codes for CASSRGGGNGYTF.

This clonotype was observed a few times. The chain uses TRBV12-3 or TRBV12-4 and TRBJ1-5; 10 bases are shared with TRBD1. Trimming removed 5 bases from V and 2 bases from J; junction bases left unmatched: 9. The CDR3 extends over 17 amino acids. The CDR3 here is CASSRGTGVAGNQPQHF. The CDR3 DNA reads as TGTGCCAGCAGTCGCGGGACAGGGGTAGCCGGCAATCAGCCCCAGCATTTT.